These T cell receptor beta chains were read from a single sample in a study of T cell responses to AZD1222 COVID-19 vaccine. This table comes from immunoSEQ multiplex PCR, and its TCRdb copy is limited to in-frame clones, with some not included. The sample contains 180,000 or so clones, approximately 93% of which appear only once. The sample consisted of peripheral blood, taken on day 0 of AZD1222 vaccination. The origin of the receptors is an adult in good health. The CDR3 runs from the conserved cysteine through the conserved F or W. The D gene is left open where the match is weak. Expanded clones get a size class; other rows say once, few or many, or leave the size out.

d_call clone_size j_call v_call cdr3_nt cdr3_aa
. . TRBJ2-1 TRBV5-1 TGCGCCAGCAGCATACAGGGCTGGGAGCAGTTCTTC CASSIQGWEQFF
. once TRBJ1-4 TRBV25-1 TGTGCCAGCAGTGAATCGCAGGGGTATGAAAAACTGTTTTTT CASSESQGYEKLFF
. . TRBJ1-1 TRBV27 TGTGCCAGCAGTCCCTCCGATCAAGGTGCCGGAGCTTTCTTT CASSPSDQGAGAFF
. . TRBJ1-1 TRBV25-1 TGTGCCAGCAGTGAAGGGTGGGGGACTGAAGCTTTCTTT CASSEGWGTEAFF
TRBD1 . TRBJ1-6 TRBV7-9 TGTGCCAGCAGCCCCGGACAGGGATATCTTGGTACGCCCCTCCACTTT CASSPGQGYLGTPLHF
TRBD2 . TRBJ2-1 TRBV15 TGTGCCACCAGCAGAGATCCGGCTAGCGGAAGGAATGAGCAGTTCTTC CATSRDPASGRNEQFF
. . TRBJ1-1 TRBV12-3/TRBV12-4 TGTGCCAGCAGTTTAGATCTCCGACGGGCTTTCTTT CASSLDLRRAFF
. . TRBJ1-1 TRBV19 TGTGCCAGTAGTACCCTCAGGGAGGGTCGAGCTTTCTTT CASSTLREGRAFF
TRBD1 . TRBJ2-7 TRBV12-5 TGTGCTAGTGGTTGGACAGGGGCCTACGAGCAGTACTTC CASGWTGAYEQYF
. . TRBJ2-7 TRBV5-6 TGTGCCAGCAACTCAGGACTAAACATCCACGAGCAGTACTTC CASNSGLNIHEQYF
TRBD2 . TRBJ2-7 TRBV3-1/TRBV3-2 TGTGCCAGCAGCCCGGGGACTAGCGGGGCCTACGAGCAGTACTTC CASSPGTSGAYEQYF
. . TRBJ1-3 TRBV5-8 TGTGCCAGCAGCTGGGAAGATCGGGTTACTGGAAACACCATATATTTT CASSWEDRVTGNTIYF
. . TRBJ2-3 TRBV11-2 TGTGCCAGCAGCTTATGGGCTAGCACAGATACGCAGTATTTT CASSLWASTDTQYF
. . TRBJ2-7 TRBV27 TGTGCCACCACAAATTCGGGGGCAGGGTCGGTCGAGCAGTACTTC CATTNSGAGSVEQYF
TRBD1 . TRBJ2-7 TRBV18 TGTGCCAGCTCACCAGGACAGGGTTCCAACGAGCAGTACTTC CASSPGQGSNEQYF
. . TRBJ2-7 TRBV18 TGTGCCAGCTCACCACCCCGGGATTACTACGAGCAGTACTTC CASSPPRDYYEQYF
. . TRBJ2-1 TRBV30 TGTGCCTGGACACAGCGATTATCCTACAATGAGCAGTTCTTC CAWTQRLSYNEQFF
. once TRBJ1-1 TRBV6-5 TGTGCCAGCACCGTATTTCTGGGGAACACTGAAGCTTTCTTT CASTVFLGNTEAFF
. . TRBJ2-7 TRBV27 TGTGCCAGCAGTTTAACCCTCGGGGCGGGCGAGCAGTACTTC CASSLTLGAGEQYF
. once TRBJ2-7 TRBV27 TGTGCCAGCAGTTTTACAGGGAGAACAAGCCTGTACGAGCAGTACTTC CASSFTGRTSLYEQYF
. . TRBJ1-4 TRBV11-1 TGTGCCAGCAGCCGGGTGGCAGGGTGGGAAAAACTGTTTTTT CASSRVAGWEKLFF
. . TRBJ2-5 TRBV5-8 TGTGCCAGCAGTTTGGGACTCCAAGAGACCCAGTACTTC CASSLGLQETQYF
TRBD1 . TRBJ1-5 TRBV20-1 TGCAGTGCTAGTCCAGGGGGCTTTGGGACGGCAGCCGGGCCCCAGCATTTT CSASPGGFGTAAGPQHF
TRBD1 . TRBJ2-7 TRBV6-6 TGTGCCAGCCAGACAGGGGGGATTAGTAGGAAGTACTTC CASQTGGISRKYF
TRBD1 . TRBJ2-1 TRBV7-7 TGTGCCAGCACCCCCGGGACAGGGGGCTTCGATGAGCAGTTCTTC CASTPGTGGFDEQFF
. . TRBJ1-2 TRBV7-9 TGTGCCAGCAGCTTTGAGGTCTTAGGGGGCTACACCTTC CASSFEVLGGYTF
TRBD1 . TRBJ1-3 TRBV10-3 TGTGCCATCAGTGCAGGGGGCGGTGGAAACACCATATATTTT CAISAGGGGNTIYF
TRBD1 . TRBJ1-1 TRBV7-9 TGTGCCAGCAACTTACAGGGGGAAGGGACTGAAGCTTTCTTT CASNLQGEGTEAFF
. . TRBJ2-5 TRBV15 TGTGCCACCTCGGAGGTAGAGACCCAGTACTTC CATSEVETQYF
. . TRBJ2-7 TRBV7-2 TGTGCCAGCAGCTTAGGGTATTCCCACGAGCAGTACTTC CASSLGYSHEQYF
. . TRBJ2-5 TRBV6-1 TGTGCCAGCAGTGATCAGGGTCGGGAGACCCAGTACTTC CASSDQGRETQYF
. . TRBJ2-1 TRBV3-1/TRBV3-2 TGTGCCAGCAGCCCTGGCAGGTACCCTGGGGGCTACAATGAGCAGTTCTTC CASSPGRYPGGYNEQFF
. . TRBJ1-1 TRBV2 TGTGCCAGCAGTGAATTCACAAGCGATAAGAAGGCTTTCTTT CASSEFTSDKKAFF
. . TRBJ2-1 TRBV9 TGTGCCAGCAGCCCCCACGCGGGCAATGAGCAGTTCTTC CASSPHAGNEQFF
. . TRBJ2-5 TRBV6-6 TGTGCCAGCAGTTACTCGAATACGATAGGGGCCCAGTACTTC CASSYSNTIGAQYF
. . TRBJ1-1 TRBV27 TGTGCCAGCAGTTCGCCGGGAACTGAAGCTTTCTTT CASSSPGTEAFF
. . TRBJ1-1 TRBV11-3 TGTGCCAGCAGCTCCACTGGTGGGGGGGCGGAAACTGAAGCTTTCTTT CASSSTGGGAETEAFF
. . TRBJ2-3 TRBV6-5 TGTGCCAGCAGTTACGGAGGGGCAGATACGCAGTATTTT CASSYGGADTQYF
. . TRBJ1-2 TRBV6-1 TGTGCCAGCAGTGAAGGGACTTTGGCAGGCTACACCTTC CASSEGTLAGYTF
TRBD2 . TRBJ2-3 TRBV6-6 TGTGCCAGCAGTTACTTCGGGGGGGCCGGGGATACGCAGTATTTT CASSYFGGAGDTQYF
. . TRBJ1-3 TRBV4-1 TGCGCCAGCAGCCAAGTCGACATGGGCTTAAGGGCTGGAAACACCATATATTTT CASSQVDMGLRAGNTIYF
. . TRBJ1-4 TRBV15 TGTGCCACCAGCAGAGCCAGACCTAATGAAAAACTGTTTTTT CATSRARPNEKLFF
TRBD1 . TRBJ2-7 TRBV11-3 TGTGCCAGCAGCAAGACGGGACAGGACCACGAGCAGTACTTC CASSKTGQDHEQYF
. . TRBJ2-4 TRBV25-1 TGTGCCAGCAGGCGGGGAGGTGAGAACATTCAGTACTTC CASRRGGENIQYF
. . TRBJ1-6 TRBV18 TGTGCCAGCTCACCAGCAGGGTTAAATTCACCCCTCCACTTT CASSPAGLNSPLHF
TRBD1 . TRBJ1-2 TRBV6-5 TGTGCCAGCAGTCCTATACGACAGGGGGACTATGGCTACACCTTC CASSPIRQGDYGYTF
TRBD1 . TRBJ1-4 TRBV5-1 TGCGCCAGCAGCCCGACAGGGAATAATGAAAAACTGTTTTTT CASSPTGNNEKLFF
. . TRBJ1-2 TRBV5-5 TGTGCCAGCAGCGCGGGACCGGCCGAGAAGGGCTACACCTTC CASSAGPAEKGYTF
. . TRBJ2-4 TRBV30 TGTGCCTGCCGGCCCCTAGCCAAAAACATTCAGTACTTC CACRPLAKNIQYF
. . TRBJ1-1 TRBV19 TGTGCCAGTAGGGGAGGTGCGACAAACACTGAAGCTTTCTTT CASRGGATNTEAFF
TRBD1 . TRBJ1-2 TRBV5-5 TGTGCCAGCAGCTTACAGGACAGGGGTAACTATGGCTACACCTTC CASSLQDRGNYGYTF
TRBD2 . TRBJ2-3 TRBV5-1 TGCGCCAGCAGCTTATTACTAGCGGGAGACGATACGCAGTATTTT CASSLLLAGDDTQYF
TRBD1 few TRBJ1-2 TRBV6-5 TGTGCCAGCAGGAGTAGAGGGGGCGATGTCCGTGGCTACACCTTC CASRSRGGDVRGYTF
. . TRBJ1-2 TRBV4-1 TGCGCCAGCAGCCAAGATCAGGGAACCTATGGCTACACCTTC CASSQDQGTYGYTF
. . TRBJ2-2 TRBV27 TGTGCCAGCAGTTTAACGGGTCCCGGGGAGCTGTTTTTT CASSLTGPGELFF